This TCR beta chain was found in a study of control samples from healthy donors and cancer patients. Assay: immunoSEQ multiplex PCR; the TCRdb copy retains only in-frame clones and omits some. The sample yields 65,000 to 85,000 clones, around 90% seen once. The CDR3 consists of 15 residues. V lost 1 base and J lost 9; bases outside the gene matches: 4. Germline V lookup: CDR1 SGHTA, CDR2 FQGNSA. This clonotype originated in a woman in her fifties or sixties with colorectal cancer. J is TRBJ2-1 and V is TRBV7-2; 12 bases are shared with TRBD2. The sequencing input was PBMCs. The CDR3 DNA is TGTGCCAGCAGCTTAGGCCTAGCGGGGGGGCTTGAGCAGTTCTTC. This gives the protein CASSLGLAGGLEQFF.